This T cell receptor beta chain was observed in a study of regulatory T cells in long-lasting Graves disease. Described time point: persistent/refractory GD, antithyroid drugs over 5 years with positive TRAb. From RNA extracted from PBMCs, the TCR library was made. This clonotype came up a few times. Assembly of TCR beta libraries relied on iRepertoire HTBI primers together with Arm-PCR of CDR3 regions. Via MiXCR, TCRdb re-called the multiplex PCR reads, giving one row per CDR3 protein. The repertoire holds fewer than 450,000 distinct CDR3 sequences, with 23% as singletons. V was clipped by 5 bases and J by 12 bases, with 18 bases between them. The length of the CDR3 is 12 residues. CDR1 and CDR2 from the germline V gene are SGHTS and YDEGEE.

The source material was peripheral blood mononuclear cells (PBMCs), sampled when the disease was refractory, from a patient treated with antithyroid drugs. The chain employs TRBV5-8 and TRBJ2-7; TRBD1 might be the D (6 bases). The sequence was collected from a female donor with Graves disease. CDR3 sequence reads: CASSNTQGRLYF. In DNA form, the CDR3 reads TGTGCCAGCAGTAACACTCAGGGGCGGCTGTACTTC.